These 20 T cell receptor beta chains were sequenced from one sample in a study of cytomegalovirus exposure and HLA in healthy donors. Primers: 60 Vbeta forward and 13 Jbeta reverse. The repertoire was sequenced with immunoSEQ multiplex PCR; TCRdb's copy has only in-frame clones and lacks some. Of about 120,000 clones in the sample, over 70% were seen once. The sample consisted of PBMCs. These receptors all stem from a middle-aged woman in good health and CMV-seropositive.

CDR3 residues: CASSLEPGATEAFF. The CDR3 nucleotides read TGTGCCAGCAGCTTGGAACCAGGGGCCACTGAAGCTTTCTTT. The V call is TRBV5-6, the J call TRBJ1-1, with D tentatively TRBD1 (6 bases). CDR1 SGHDT and CDR2 YYEEEE come from the germline V gene. Trimming took off 0 bases at V and 4 bases at J, with 10 bases between the two ends. The CDR3 is 14 residues long. Variable domain in full (rest from reference TRBV5-6 and TRBJ1-1): DAGVTQSPTHLIKTRGQQVTLRCSPKSGHDTVSWYQQALGQGPQFIFQYYEEEERQRGNFPDRFSGHQFPNYSSELNVNALLLGDSALYLCASSLEPGATEAFFGQGTRLTVV.

The chain employs TRBV7-6 and TRBJ1-1; perhaps TRBD1 as D (6 bases). This CDR3 region has 14 residues. Germline V gene data show CDR1 as SGHVS and CDR2 as FNYEAQ. V was trimmed by 1 base and J by 6 bases, leaving 12 bases between them. This chain's CDR3 is CASSLGRGKAEAFF. The CDR3 nucleotides are TGTGCCAGCAGCTTAGGCAGGGGTAAGGCTGAAGCTTTCTTT. Supplemented by reference TRBV7-6 and TRBJ1-1, the full variable domain reads GAGVSQSPRYKVTKRGQDVALRCDPISGHVSLYWYRQALGQGPEFLTYFNYEAQQDKSGLPNDRFSAERPEGSISTLTIQRTEQRDSAMYRCASSLGRGKAEAFFGQGTRLTVV.

The rearrangement links TRBV6-1 to TRBJ2-7; 11 nucleotides agree with TRBD2. The junction had 3 bases not matched to a gene; V was cut back by 4 bases and J by 1 base. The CDR3 consists of 15 residues. The germline CDR1 and CDR2 sequences are MNHNS and SASEGT. The CDR3, as DNA: TGTGCCAGCAGTGCCGGGACTAGCGGTTCCTACGAGCAGTACTTC. Protein product: CASSAGTSGSYEQYF.

This clone was picked up one time. The rearrangement joins TRBV11-2 to TRBJ2-5, with 9 bases aligning to TRBD1. This CDR3 region has 13 residues. V dropped 6 bases and J dropped 4; count of bases not matched to a gene: 3. Germline lookup yields CDR1 SGHAT and CDR2 FQNNGV. CDR3 nucleotides: TGTGCCAGCAGGGGACAGGGTCGAGAGACCCAGTACTTC. Protein: CASRGQGRETQYF.

The chain is built from TRBV4-2 and TRBJ2-7, with 15 bases lining up with TRBD2. The CDR3 is made up of 18 amino acids. Losses at the gene ends were 4 bases for V and 3 bases for J; bases not matched to a gene: 10. Germline lookup yields CDR1 LGHNA and CDR2 YNFKEQ. Here the CDR3 DNA reads TGTGCCAGCAGCCGAGGAGTAGTGGGACTAGCGGGGGGCTACGAGCAGTACTTC. Translating gives CASSRGVVGLAGGYEQYF.

This CDR3 reads CASSLGGSRDTEAFF. In DNA, the CDR3 is TGTGCCAGCAGTCTAGGGGGATCTCGGGACACTGAAGCTTTCTTT. The chain has TRBV11-2 and TRBJ1-1; D may be TRBD1 (6 bases). Trimming stripped 6 bases from V and 3 bases from J, with 17 bases between. This CDR3 contains 15 residues. CDR1 is SGHAT, CDR2 FQNNGV, per germline.

This clone was found a few times. CDR3 loop: CASSQVEGQGGTEAFF. CDR3 nucleotide sequence: TGCGCCAGCAGCCAAGTTGAGGGACAGGGAGGGACTGAAGCTTTCTTT. This chain uses TRBV4-3 with TRBJ1-1, with TRBD1 identical over 9 bases. The germline V gene encodes CDR1 LGHNA and CDR2 YSLEER. This CDR3 comprises 16 residues. V trimming: 1 base; J trimming: 5 bases; junction bases outside the gene matches: 8.

The V call is TRBV30, the J call TRBJ1-2, with D perhaps matching TRBD1 (6 bases). The V end lost 5 bases, the J end lost 5 bases, and 18 bases lay between the germline ends. This CDR3 has 14 amino acids. From germline, CDR1 is GTSNPN and CDR2 SVGIG (reference sequence). The CDR3: CAWSRPGTKYGYTF. CDR3 bases: TGTGCCTGGTCACGCCCCGGGACAAAGTATGGCTACACCTTC.

This clone was recorded a few times. J is TRBJ1-1 and V is TRBV6-6; perhaps TRBD1 as D (5 bases). The germline CDR1 and CDR2 sequences are MNHNY and SVGAGI (reference sequence). The length of the CDR3 is 15 residues. V dropped 4 bases and J dropped 2 bases, with 14 bases sitting between them. The CDR3 sequence is CASSSTRQINTEAFF. CDR3 nucleotides: TGTGCCAGCAGTTCGACCCGACAGATTAACACTGAAGCTTTCTTT.

This clone was seen a handful of times. This chain joins TRBV11-3 and TRBJ2-3; TRBD2 aligns across 12 bases. Germline-derived CDR1 and CDR2 are SGHNT and YENEEA. V trimming: 3 bases; J trimming: 6 bases; junction bases outside the gene matches: 4. The CDR3 covers 15 residues. The CDR3 region has the DNA TGTGCCAGCAGCTTGACTAGCGGGAGTGGTGATACGCAGTATTTT. Amino acids: CASSLTSGSGDTQYF.

The chain carries TRBV2 and TRBJ2-1; 9 bases agree with TRBD2. The CDR3 runs 14 residues. After removal of 6 bases from V and 9 bases from J, the junction contained 9 bases not matched to a gene. Germline V gene data show CDR1 as SNHLY and CDR2 as FYNNEI. The CDR3 spells CASRAGGPWGEQFF. CDR3 coding DNA: TGTGCCAGCAGGGCGGGGGGGCCCTGGGGTGAGCAGTTCTTC.

The chain uses TRBV5-6 and TRBJ2-7; 10 bases match TRBD1. Per the germline V gene, CDR1 is SGHDT and CDR2 is YYEEEE. This CDR3 has 15 residues. After removal of 4 bases from V and 0 bases from J, the junction contained 4 bases not matched to a gene. CDR3 coding DNA: TGTGCCAGCAGCCTGGGACAGGGGACCTCCTACGAGCAGTACTTC. It yields the protein CASSLGQGTSYEQYF.

The J gene is TRBJ2-7, the V gene TRBV7-8; D gene unclear. Deletions cut 1 base from V and 4 bases from J, with 8 bases between. Germline CDR1 reads SGHVS; CDR2 reads FQNEAQ. The CDR3 has 13 amino acids. In DNA form, the CDR3 reads TGTGCCAGCAGCTTAGGTGTAGCTTACGAGCAGTACTTC. It specifies CASSLGVAYEQYF. Full variable domain (missing parts from reference TRBV7-8 and TRBJ2-7): GAGVSQSPRYKVAKRGQDVALRCDPISGHVSLFWYQQALGQGPEFLTYFQNEAQLDKSGLPSDRFFAERPEGSVSTLKIQRTQQEDSAVYLCASSLGVAYEQYFGPGTRLTVT.

The V gene is TRBV28, the J gene TRBJ2-7, with D perhaps matching TRBD1 (5 bases). The CDR3 runs 16 residues. The germline gives CDR1 MDHEN, CDR2 SYDVKM. The V and J ends lost 5 bases and 0 bases respectively, with 17 bases between them. The CDR3 bases are TGTGCCAGCAGTACCCTCGTCAAGACAGTCTCCTACGAGCAGTACTTC. Its protein is CASSTLVKTVSYEQYF.

Notes on this clone: An end of the junction differs from the germline gene, which may be a read error. V gene TRBV30 combines with J gene TRBJ2-7, with TRBD2 as a possible D gene (6 bases). This CDR3 comprises 14 residues. The V gene's germline CDR1 is GTSNPN and CDR2 SVGIG (reference sequence). The CDR3 DNA reads TGTGCCTGGAGGGGCTGGGCGGGGTCCCAAGCGCTGGACTTC. It codes for CAWRGWAGSQALDF.

V gene TRBV30 combines with J gene TRBJ2-1, with no clear D. Germline CDR1 reads GTSNPN; CDR2 reads SVGIG (reference sequence). The CDR3 extends over 16 amino acids. Trimming pared 0 bases from V and 7 bases from J, leaving 19 bases between. The DNA of the CDR3 is TGTGCCTGGAGTGTACAGAGCCCGCCTGTAAGGAATGAGCAGTTCTTC. Translation gives CAWSVQSPPVRNEQFF.

This clone came up once. The gene calls are TRBV10-1 and TRBJ2-7; 7 bases map to TRBD2. Germline trimming cut 8 bases from V and 5 bases from J; bases unmatched to any gene: 21. From germline, CDR1 is WNHNN and CDR2 SYGVQD (reference sequence). The CDR3 runs to 17 residues. The CDR3 coding sequence is TGCGCCAGCGAAAACGAGAAGGCGGGAGTTCCTTTCCACGAGCAGTACTTC. It encodes CASENEKAGVPFHEQYF.

The rearrangement links TRBV27 to TRBJ2-1; D may be TRBD2 (5 bases). CDR3 length equals 14 residues. Trimming pared 2 bases from V and 6 bases from J, leaving 11 bases between. CDR1 MNHEY and CDR2 SMNVEV come from the germline V gene (reference sequence). CDR3 bases: TGTGCCAGCAGTTTAGCGGACTGGGCCAATGAGCAGTTCTTC. Translation gives CASSLADWANEQFF.

This sequence joins TRBV7-6 and TRBJ2-1, with 7 bases that match TRBD2. This CDR3 has 19 amino acids. After removal of 4 bases from V and 0 bases from J, the junction contained 15 bases not matched to a gene. Germline V gene lookup returns CDR1 SGHVS and CDR2 FNYEAQ. CDR3 DNA sequence: TGTGCCAGCAGCTCAATGTACAAGGGGAGGGCCGGCTCCTACAATGAGCAGTTCTTC. Translation gives CASSSMYKGRAGSYNEQFF.

The genes are TRBV4-2 and TRBJ2-1; 10 bases match TRBD2. Per the germline V gene, CDR1 is LGHNA and CDR2 is YNFKEQ. V shed 4 bases and J 7 bases; nucleotides not matched to a gene: 13. This CDR3 spans 17 amino acids. The CDR3 DNA reads TGTGCCAGCAGCCGAAATGCGCTAGCGGGGGCTTTTAATGAGCAGTTCTTC. It specifies CASSRNALAGAFNEQFF.